The clone carrying this TCR beta chain was detected a few times. Time point here: patch test 3, about 24 weeks after DPC sensitization. Documented treatment: therapeutic diphenylcyclopropenone sensitization with weekly scalp DPC. The CDR3 is 14 amino acids. Germline V gene data show CDR1 as SQVTM and CDR2 as ANQGSEA. Trimming pared 0 bases from V and 2 bases from J, leaving 9 bases between. The data originate from a study of human T cells and chemical hapten exposure. One entry per CDR3 protein results from TCRdb running MiXCR on the RACE reads. The table has 95,000 to 150,000 distinct CDR3 sequences, approximately 11% seen once.

The chain combines TRBV29-1 with TRBJ2-3; no clear D. The clonotype was recovered from a woman between 45 and 60 years old with alopecia areata. Some clones in this sample may be carry-over from other donors' samples. The starting material was whole blood, obtained in connection with sensitization to the hapten diphenylcyclopropenone (DPC). The CDR3 sequence is CSVEDAIHTDTQYF. The CDR3, as DNA: TGCAGCGTTGAAGACGCTATACACACAGATACGCAGTATTTT.